The 21 T cell receptor beta chains below were found in one sample sequenced in a study of response to subunit inactivated influenza vaccine. Via MiXCR, TCRdb re-called the RT-PCR reads, giving one row per CDR3 protein. The table has 550,000 to 800,000 distinct CDR3 sequences, around 13% seen once; the top ten hold 6.5% to 8.5%. Sequenced material: PBMCs from blood, taken 14 to 15 days before vaccination. The receptor source for this set is a man aged 50-60 years who received an inactivated influenza vaccine.

The table lists this clonotype with a few counts. The chain has TRBV4-1 and TRBJ2-7; D unclear. V was clipped by 3 bases and J by 3 bases, with 9 bases between them. The CDR3 has 13 residues. Germline V lookup: CDR1 MGHRA, CDR2 YSYEKL. Here the CDR3 DNA reads TGCGCCAGCAGCCACCCCTCAAGCTACGAGCAGTACTTC. This codes for CASSHPSSYEQYF.

The V and J genes are TRBV7-8 and TRBJ2-3; TRBD2 matches at 9 bases. Per the germline V gene, CDR1 is SGHVS and CDR2 is FQNEAQ. With 1 base clipped from V and 4 bases from J, the junction kept 6 bases outside the gene matches. The CDR3 extends over 16 amino acids. CDR3 sequence reads: CASSLGVAGVPDTQYF. CDR3 DNA sequence: TGTGCCAGCAGCTTAGGGGTAGCGGGAGTACCAGATACGCAGTATTTT.

This clonotype was detected only a few times. J is TRBJ2-7 and V is TRBV6-1, with D possibly being TRBD1 (7 bases). The CDR3 loop spans 14 amino acids. Germline assignment: CDR1 MNHNS and CDR2 SASEGT. Trimming stripped 6 bases from V and 0 bases from J, with 12 bases between. CDR3 bases: TGTGCCAGCAGACGCGGGACAGACTCCTACGAGCAGTACTTC. It is translated as CASRRGTDSYEQYF.

The gene calls are TRBV20-1 and TRBJ1-2, with D uncertain. This CDR3 has 12 residues. Germline assignment: CDR1 DFQATT and CDR2 SNEGSKA (reference sequence). V lost 3 bases, J lost 7 bases, and 12 bases lay in between. CDR3 sequence reads: CSASPGPFGYTF. The CDR3 DNA is TGCAGTGCTAGTCCCGGACCTTTTGGCTACACCTTC.

This clonotype appeared many times. The chain is built from TRBV12-3 or TRBV12-4 and TRBJ2-7, with TRBD1 matching over 10 bases. This CDR3 spans 14 amino acids. V lost 8 bases to trimming and J lost 2 bases; unmatched junction nucleotides: 6. In DNA, the CDR3 is TGTGCCAGCCGAATCGGGACAGGGGCCTACGAGCAGTACTTC. Translating it yields CASRIGTGAYEQYF.

The J gene is TRBJ2-3, the V gene TRBV11-2; D is unclear. There are 13 residues in the CDR3. Germline-derived CDR1 and CDR2 are SGHAT and FQNNGV. With 4 bases removed from V and 6 bases from J, the gap between germline ends came to 11 bases. The CDR3 sequence is CASSSIFMDTQYF. As DNA, the CDR3 is TGTGCCAGCAGCTCGATCTTTATGGATACGCAGTATTTT.

This chain joins TRBV4-3 and TRBJ2-1; D gene uncertain. This CDR3 is built from 15 residues. Trimming cost V 0 bases and J 6 bases, with 12 bases left between them. Germline CDR1 is LGHNA and CDR2 is YSLEER. The CDR3: CASSQEVAFSNEQFF. The CDR3 coding sequence is TGCGCCAGCAGCCAAGAAGTAGCCTTCTCCAATGAGCAGTTCTTC.

The V and J genes are TRBV20-1 and TRBJ2-3, with a tentative D call TRBD1 (7 bases). Germline CDR1 is DFQATT and CDR2 is SNEGSKA (reference sequence). The CDR3 contains 12 residues. Trimming stripped 5 bases from V and 4 bases from J, with 10 bases between. The CDR3 reads CSAQGGADTQYF. The CDR3 DNA reads as TGCAGTGCTCAGGGGGGCGCAGATACGCAGTATTTT.

The chain couples TRBV20-1 to TRBJ2-7; D is possibly TRBD1 or TRBD2 (6 bases each). Trimming took 2 bases from V and 6 from J, leaving 17 bases between them. This CDR3 has 14 residues. Looked up from germline, CDR1 is DFQATT and CDR2 is SNEGSKA (reference sequence). The CDR3 bases are TGCAGTGCTAGACCCATGCTCGGAGGGGGCGAGCAGTACTTC. It specifies CSARPMLGGGEQYF.

This clonotype was seen only a few times. CDR3 loop: CATSEPGQTNQPQHF. CDR3 DNA sequence: TGTGCCACCAGTGAACCGGGACAGACCAATCAGCCCCAGCATTTT. The chain links TRBV24-1 to TRBJ1-5; 7 nucleotides agree with TRBD1. The CDR3 covers 15 residues. V shed 4 bases, J shed 3 bases, and the junction held 5 bases outside the gene matches. CDR1 KGHDR and CDR2 SFDVKD come from the germline V gene.

The rearrangement uses TRBV12-3 or TRBV12-4 and TRBJ2-3, with a tentative D call TRBD2 (6 bases). Trimming removed 5 bases from V and 2 bases from J, with 14 bases in between. This CDR3 has 15 residues. CDR3 region: CASSTRDSNTDTQYF. Written as DNA, the CDR3 is TGTGCCAGCAGTACCCGGGACTCCAACACAGATACGCAGTATTTT.

V usage is TRBV4-1 and J usage is TRBJ2-5; tentatively, D is TRBD1 (5 bases). The CDR3 covers 16 residues. Germline-derived CDR1 and CDR2 are MGHRA and YSYEKL. Between the trimmed V and J ends, which lost 4 bases and 4 bases, there was a span of 19 bases. The CDR3 bases are TGCGCCAGCAGCCGATCCAATGGGGCAGGTGGAGAGACCCAGTACTTC. Translating gives CASSRSNGAGGETQYF.

V gene TRBV11-2 combines with J gene TRBJ2-2, with 14 bases aligning to TRBD2. This CDR3 contains 20 residues. V shed 7 bases and J 2 bases; nucleotides not matched to a gene: 15. Germline V CDR1 and CDR2: SGHAT, FQNNGV. CDR3 bases: TGTGCCAGCACCCCCCGCCCCGGACTAGCGGGAGGATACAACACCGGGGAGCTGTTTTTT. Residues: CASTPRPGLAGGYNTGELFF.

This clonotype has at least ten counts. The rearrangement uses TRBV7-2 and TRBJ2-5; D is undetermined. Per germline, CDR1 SGHTA and CDR2 FQGNSA. V lost 1 base to trimming and J lost 8 bases, with 17 bases between them. This CDR3 is built from 15 residues. CDR3 amino acids: CASSLEGGGGGTQYF. The CDR3, as DNA: TGTGCCAGCAGCTTAGAGGGTGGCGGTGGTGGTACCCAGTACTTC.

V gene TRBV3-1 combines with J gene TRBJ2-7, with 10 bases aligning to TRBD2. In germline, CDR1 is LGHDT, CDR2 YNNKEL (reference sequence). The CDR3 extends over 18 amino acids. J was trimmed by 6 bases and V by 0 bases; bases with no gene match: 14. The CDR3 sequence is CASSQEVTLAGALGEQYF. CDR3 nucleotides: TGTGCCAGCAGCCAAGAGGTGACCCTAGCGGGAGCACTCGGCGAGCAGTACTTC.

This clonotype was seen only a few times. J is TRBJ2-7 and V is TRBV10-3, with 9 nucleotides matching TRBD2. Per the germline V gene, CDR1 is ENHRY and CDR2 is SYGVKD. Trimming took 10 bases from V and 4 from J; bases not matched to a gene: 14. The length of the CDR3 is 15 residues. In DNA, the CDR3 is TGTGCCACCAATTCTCGACTAGCGGACGATTACGAGCAGTACTTC. This codes for CATNSRLADDYEQYF.

This clonotype has only a few counts. The V gene is TRBV4-3, the J gene TRBJ1-2; no firm D call. The V gene's germline CDR1 is LGHNA and CDR2 YSLEER. This CDR3 has 16 amino acids. Trimming removed 0 bases at V and 4 bases at J, with 15 bases between. CDR3 nucleotides: TGCGCCAGCAGCCAAGAATTCAGAGGTGATGGCTATGGCTACACCTTC. Translated, it gives CASSQEFRGDGYGYTF.

This clonotype was counted only a few times. The chain recombines TRBV5-5 with TRBJ1-1; D gene uncertain. The germline gives CDR1 SGHKS, CDR2 YYEKEE (reference sequence). This CDR3 region has 12 residues. V gave up 4 bases and J gave up 5 bases, with 9 bases separating them. CDR3: CASSPTRTEAFF. CDR3 nucleotide sequence: TGTGCCAGCAGCCCAACCAGAACTGAAGCTTTCTTT.

This clonotype was picked up many times. Compared with germline, one end of the junction differs, possibly owing to a read error. As DNA, the CDR3 is TGTACCAGCTGTTTCGGGCCTGTCGGCGGGAGGATACCCTACAATGAGCAGTTCTTC. Residues: CTSCFGPVGGRIPYNEQFF. The chain joins TRBV2 to TRBJ2-1, with TRBD2 matching 8 bases. This CDR3 has 19 residues. Germline V gene data show CDR1 as SNHLY and CDR2 as FYNNEI.

V usage is TRBV29-1 and J usage is TRBJ2-2; TRBD2 agrees at 13 bases. Germline V gene sequence: CDR1 SQVTM, CDR2 ANQGSEA. V lost 7 bases and J lost 1; bases outside the gene matches: 9. The CDR3 spans 17 residues. As DNA, the CDR3 is TGCAGCGCCGCGGTGGGACTAGCGGGAATGAACACCGGGGAGCTGTTTTTT. This sequence encodes CSAAVGLAGMNTGELFF.

The chain uses TRBV27 and TRBJ1-5; D is unclear. Germline loops: CDR1 MNHEY, CDR2 SMNVEV (reference sequence). This CDR3 is built from 15 residues. V lost 3 bases, J lost 6 bases, and 15 bases lay in between. The CDR3 is CASSFFGRAGQPQHF. As DNA, the CDR3 is TGTGCCAGCAGTTTCTTCGGGCGGGCGGGTCAGCCCCAGCATTTT.